One T cell receptor beta chain is described in this entry. Its matching antigen is unknown. This sample was taken from a study of beta chain features in type 1 diabetes. The CDR3 has 15 amino acids. Germline trimming cut 1 base from V and 0 bases from J; bases unmatched to any gene: 2. Germline-derived CDR1 and CDR2 are SGDLS and YYNGEE. General study points: TCRB CDR3s were moderately but significantly shorter in Type 1 diabetes patients in all four CD4+ subsets.

Reverse transcription of all isolated RNA meant that expressed TCRB transcripts were sequenced. Libraries were prepared by immunoSEQ multiplex PCR; TCRdb keeps only in-frame clonotypes and omits some of them. There are more than 300,000 clones in the sample; 8.5% to 10% occur only once, and around 0.66% lies in the top ten. Sequences were obtained from central memory CD4+ T cells from blood. The chain employs TRBV9 and TRBJ2-7; the match to TRBD2 covers 9 bases. The receptor's source is a man aged 25-45 years with type 1 diabetes. The CDR3 DNA reads TGTGCCAGCAGCGTAAATAGCGGGAGCTCCTACGAGCAGTACTTC. Protein sequence: CASSVNSGSSYEQYF.